This T cell receptor (beta chain) was profiled in a study of neurological immune-mediated disorders. Study-wide background: The approximately 34 multiple sclerosis patients comprised approximately 31 relapsing-remitting and 3 secondary progressive cases. Study results and caveats: Phylogenetically, 18 of 34 multiple sclerosis patients' repertoires fell into one related-CDR3 cluster, a possible signature. HTLV-1-associated myelopathy had the most TCR clonal expansion, and multiple sclerosis had the least, less than healthy controls.

This clonotype was detected many times. The antigen remains undetermined. It was by 5'RACE with 10-nucleotide random UMIs that the cDNA was made. TCRdb reanalysed the 5' RACE reads using MiXCR and keeps one entry per CDR3 protein. The data show about 25,000 distinct CDR3 sequences, around 3.2% seen once. Germline loops: CDR1 LGHDT, CDR2 YNNKEL (reference sequence). The CDR3 is 17 amino acids. Trimming took 1 base from V and 4 from J; bases not matched to a gene: 8. This clonotype was sampled from a woman in her twenties or thirties with multiple sclerosis. Sequenced input: PBMCs. The J gene is TRBJ2-1, the V gene TRBV3-1; 9 nucleotides align to TRBD1. The CDR3 sequence: CASSQGLDRGRYNEQFF. In nucleotides, the CDR3 is TGTGCCAGCAGCCAAGGACTGGACAGGGGACGGTACAATGAGCAGTTCTTC.